These 29 T cell receptor beta chains share one sample of origin, sequenced in a study of CD8+ T cells in alopecia areata. Treatment noted: oral pan-JAK inhibitor, 5-10 mg twice daily. Extracted RNA was reverse transcribed, and the resulting cDNA served as sequencing template. Some clones are missing from TCRdb's copy, which holds only in-frame ones; the method was immunoSEQ multiplex PCR. The data show around 200,000 clones, 64% seen once. This specimen was CD4+ T cells sorted from blood, taken at week 4, from a patient treated with tofacitinib. The origin of the receptors is a human donor with alopecia areata.

The rearrangement uses TRBV5-1 and TRBJ1-3; D unclear. CDR3 size: 14 residues. V was shortened by 4 bases and J by 2 bases, with 10 bases between the two germline ends. Germline CDR1 and CDR2: SGHRS and YFSETQ. CDR3 nucleotides: TGCGCCAGCAGCCCCGGACTTACTGGAAACACCATATATTTT. As protein: CASSPGLTGNTIYF.

The V gene is TRBV12-5, the J gene TRBJ1-3; no definite D call. This CDR3 is built from 13 residues. In germline, CDR1 is LGHNT, CDR2 FRNRAP. Trimming took off 1 base at V and 2 bases at J, with 3 bases between the two ends. The DNA of the CDR3 is TGTGCTAGTGGTTTGGAACCTGGAAACACCATATATTTT. This gives the protein CASGLEPGNTIYF.

The rearrangement uses TRBV30 and TRBJ1-6, with D perhaps TRBD1 (6 bases). The CDR3 runs to 16 residues. CDR1 is GTSNPN and CDR2 is SVGIG in the germline V gene (reference sequence). Trimming stripped 0 bases from V and 10 bases from J, with 19 bases between. The CDR3 sequence is CAWSVAGARTGSPLHF. For the CDR3, the DNA is TGTGCCTGGAGTGTAGCAGGGGCGCGAACTGGATCACCCCTCCACTTT.

The V and J genes are TRBV2 and TRBJ2-7, with 7 bases matching TRBD1. The V gene's germline CDR1 is SNHLY and CDR2 FYNNEI. Unmatched junction bases numbered 10, after V lost 6 bases and J lost 5 bases. This CDR3 comprises 14 residues. CDR3 sequence (DNA): TGTGCCAGCAGATTGACAGGGTTGGGGCACGAGCAGTACTTC. Translation: CASRLTGLGHEQYF.

This rearrangement joins TRBV2 to TRBJ2-2; 9 bases agree with TRBD1. The V segment lost 7 bases and the J segment 5 bases; nucleotides outside the gene matches: 2. The CDR3 has 13 residues. Germline V lookup: CDR1 SNHLY, CDR2 FYNNEI. The CDR3 loop reads CASKTGGTGELFF. The CDR3 DNA follows: TGTGCCAGCAAGACAGGGGGAACCGGGGAGCTGTTTTTT.

The V call is TRBV25-1, the J call TRBJ2-2; D gene unclear. Trimming removed 2 bases at V and 2 bases at J, with 0 bases between. The CDR3 has 12 residues. Germline V CDR1 and CDR2: MGHDK, SYGVNS. The CDR3 is CASSENTGELFF. CDR3 nucleotides: TGTGCCAGCAGTGAAAACACCGGGGAGCTGTTTTTT.

Here the CDR3 reads CASRLTGADGYTF. The CDR3 bases are TGTGCCAGCAGACTAACCGGGGCGGATGGCTACACCTTC. The chain links TRBV6-6 to TRBJ1-2, with D possibly being TRBD1 (5 bases). Germline CDR1 MNHNY, CDR2 SVGAGI (reference sequence). Trimming pared 6 bases from V and 6 bases from J, leaving 14 bases between. The length of the CDR3 is 13 residues.

The rearrangement joins TRBV5-1 to TRBJ2-7; 8 bases align to TRBD1. From germline, CDR1 is SGHRS and CDR2 YFSETQ. V was pared by 3 bases and J by 3 bases, with 2 bases of the junction left unmatched. The CDR3 is 13 residues long. CDR3 region: CASSSDRGYEQYF. The DNA of the CDR3 is TGCGCCAGCAGCTCCGACAGGGGCTACGAGCAGTACTTC. Full variable domain (missing parts from reference TRBV5-1 and TRBJ2-7): KAGVTQTPRYLIKTRGQQVTLSCSPISGHRSVSWYQQTPGQGLQFLFEYFSETQRNKGNFPGRFSGRQFSNSRSEMNVSTLELGDSALYLCASSSDRGYEQYFGPGTRLTVT.

A note on this clone: The sample has other DNA sequences that encode this CDR3 too. J is TRBJ2-5 and V is TRBV9; TRBD1 matches 7 bases. The CDR3 runs to 14 residues. CDR1 is SGDLS, CDR2 YYNGEE, per germline. The V and J ends lost 3 bases and 2 bases, in that order; junction bases with no gene match: 4. Here the CDR3 reads CASSARDRQETQYF. The CDR3, as DNA: TGTGCCAGCAGCGCCCGGGACAGACAAGAGACCCAGTACTTC.

This chain links TRBV4-2 with TRBJ2-5, with 7 bases that match TRBD2. The CDR3 length is 14 residues. Trimming at V came to 1 base and at J to 4 bases, leaving 3 bases not matched to a gene. In germline, CDR1 is LGHNA, CDR2 YNFKEQ. CDR3 residues: CASSQGRLAETQYF. CDR3 nucleotides: TGTGCCAGCAGCCAAGGCCGACTAGCAGAGACCCAGTACTTC.

This clone came up a few times. The chain has TRBV29-1 and TRBJ2-1; no clear D. Looked up from germline, CDR1 is SQVTM and CDR2 is ANQGSEA. The CDR3 runs 10 residues. Trimming left V 0 bases short and J 15 bases short, with 9 bases between. CDR3 sequence (DNA): TGCAGCGTTGAAGAATCCTCGAGGTTCTTC. This translates into CSVEESSRFF.

The chain's CDR3 is CASGVDYGYTF. The CDR3 DNA reads as TGTGCCAGCGGAGTAGACTATGGCTACACCTTC. The J gene is TRBJ1-2, the V gene TRBV27, with D hard to call. In germline, CDR1 is MNHEY, CDR2 SMNVEV (reference sequence). V was clipped by 8 bases and J by 3 bases, with 7 bases between them. The CDR3 extends over 11 amino acids.

The table lists this clone with a few counts. This CDR3 is CASTLRRDNSPLHF. The CDR3 nucleotides are TGTGCCAGCACCTTAAGGAGGGATAATTCACCCCTCCACTTT. The gene calls are TRBV27 and TRBJ1-6; D unclear. Germline V gives CDR1 MNHEY, CDR2 SMNVEV (reference sequence). V was trimmed by 7 bases and J by 5 bases, leaving 12 bases between them. The CDR3 contains 14 residues.

This clone occurred once. This rearrangement joins TRBV9 to TRBJ2-4; 7 bases match TRBD1. J gave up 0 bases and V 0 bases, and 6 bases lay outside the gene matches. Germline CDR1 is SGDLS and CDR2 is YYNGEE. CDR3 length: 17 amino acids. Here the CDR3 DNA reads TGTGCCAGCAGCGTAGGACCAGGGGGAGAAGCCAAAAACATTCAGTACTTC. Its translation: CASSVGPGGEAKNIQYF.

The chain recombines TRBV15 with TRBJ2-7, with D uncertain. V was clipped by 0 bases and J by 3 bases, with 12 bases between them. This CDR3 spans 15 amino acids. Germline CDR1 reads LNHNV; CDR2 reads YYDKDF (reference sequence). CDR3 loop: CATSRELTNRYEQYF. CDR3 in DNA: TGTGCCACCAGCAGAGAGCTGACCAACCGCTACGAGCAGTACTTC.

In regard to this clone: The junction departs from the called germline gene at one end, perhaps through a read error. The CDR3 here is CASSPGLQGETQYF. The CDR3 bases are TGTGCTAGCAGCCCAGGACTGCAGGGAGAGACCCAGTACTTC. The chain is built from TRBV7-7 and TRBJ2-5; D is perhaps TRBD1 or TRBD2 (5 bases each). CDR1 and CDR2 from the germline V gene are SSHAT and FNYEAQ (reference sequence). The CDR3 loop spans 14 amino acids.

V and J are TRBV7-9 and TRBJ2-3, with TRBD2 identical over 12 bases. The CDR3 is 15 amino acids. CDR1 and CDR2 (germline): SEHNR, FQNEAQ (reference sequence). J gave up 5 bases and V 5 bases, and 5 bases lay outside the gene matches. This chain's CDR3 is CASSLLAGGLDTQYF. The CDR3 DNA reads TGTGCCAGCAGCCTACTAGCGGGGGGCTTAGATACGCAGTATTTT. Full variable domain (rest looked up from reference TRBV7-9 and TRBJ2-3): DTGVSQNPRHKITKRGQNVTFRCDPISEHNRLYWYRQTLGQGPEFLTYFQNEAQLEKSRLLSDRFSAERPKGSFSTLEIQRTEQGDSAMYLCASSLLAGGLDTQYFGPGTRLTVL.

The chain joins TRBV5-1 to TRBJ2-7; possible D gene TRBD2, 7 bases. The CDR3 is made up of 15 amino acids. V lost 0 bases and J lost 6, with 16 bases in between. Germline V gene data show CDR1 as SGHRS and CDR2 as YFSETQ. CDR3 loop: CASSLVGGQRTEQYF. CDR3 bases: TGCGCCAGCAGCTTGGTGGGGGGGCAACGGACCGAGCAGTACTTC.

This clone was seen only a few times. This chain links TRBV7-9 with TRBJ2-7; 8 bases agree with TRBD2. The CDR3 extends over 15 amino acids. Germline V CDR1 and CDR2: SEHNR, FQNEAQ (reference sequence). J gave up 5 bases and V 0 bases, and 6 bases lay outside the gene matches. The CDR3 DNA follows: TGTGCCAGCAGCTTAGCAGGCGGGGGGAAGGACGAGCAGTACTTC. Translating gives CASSLAGGGKDEQYF.

V and J are TRBV7-9 and TRBJ2-7; 7 bases line up with TRBD1. V shed 0 bases and J 7 bases; nucleotides not matched to a gene: 9. Germline CDR1 is SEHNR and CDR2 is FQNEAQ (reference sequence). The CDR3 is made up of 15 amino acids. The CDR3 spells CASSLAGQWGREQYF. The CDR3 bases are TGTGCCAGCAGCTTAGCGGGACAGTGGGGCAGGGAGCAGTACTTC. The variable domain in full, completed from reference TRBV7-9 and TRBJ2-7, reads DTGVSQNPRHKITKRGQNVTFRCDPISEHNRLYWYRQTLGQGPEFLTYFQNEAQLEKSRLLSDRFSAERPKGSFSTLEIQRTEQGDSAMYLCASSLAGQWGREQYFGPGTRLTVT.

This rearrangement joins TRBV6-5 to TRBJ1-2; 9 bases map to TRBD1. The CDR3 has 12 residues. The V gene's germline CDR1 is MNHEY and CDR2 SVGAGI. The V gene end was trimmed by 6 bases and the J gene end by 10 bases; junction bases not matched to a gene: 6. CDR3 sequence reads: CASRIGTGHYTF. CDR3 bases: TGTGCCAGCAGGATTGGGACAGGGCACTACACCTTC.

The V and J genes are TRBV7-2 and TRBJ2-2, with D possibly matching TRBD2 (7 bases). CDR1 SGHTA and CDR2 FQGNSA come from the germline V gene. Trimming removed 8 bases at V and 6 bases at J, with 22 bases between. This CDR3 has 16 residues. CDR3 DNA sequence: TGTGCCAGCGGATTACCGCGCGGGGGCCGGTCCGGGGAGCTGTTTTTT. Its translation is CASGLPRGGRSGELFF.

A word on this clone: The same CDR3 also results from other DNA sequences found in this sample. This chain connects TRBV29-1 to TRBJ1-2; the D gene is possibly TRBD1 (6 bases). Trimming took off 7 bases at V and 1 base at J, with 13 bases between the two ends. The germline V gene has CDR1 SQVTM and CDR2 ANQGSEA. The CDR3 runs to 13 residues. CDR3 loop: CSATQGSNYGYTF. The CDR3 DNA reads as TGCAGCGCTACTCAGGGGAGTAACTATGGCTACACCTTC.

CDR3 amino acids: CASSLIGAGQPQHF. CDR3 in DNA: TGTGCCAGCAGCTTAATAGGTGCTGGTCAGCCCCAGCATTTT. V and J are TRBV7-2 and TRBJ1-5; no reliable D call. The V gene lost 2 bases and the J gene lost 6 bases, with 11 bases spanning the gap. Germline lookup yields CDR1 SGHTA and CDR2 FQGNSA. The CDR3 extends over 14 amino acids.

This clone was observed once. The rearrangement uses TRBV10-3 and TRBJ2-6; D may be TRBD1 (6 bases). The CDR3 runs 16 residues. V was clipped by 3 bases and J by 2 bases, with 11 bases between them. Per the germline V gene, CDR1 is ENHRY and CDR2 is SYGVKD. The CDR3 loop reads CAISDGTNPGANVLTF. CDR3 in DNA: TGTGCCATCAGTGATGGGACAAACCCTGGGGCCAACGTCCTGACTTTC.

On this clone itself: The identical CDR3 is also encoded by other nucleotide sequences in the sample. The chain links TRBV7-2 to TRBJ2-7; D gene uncertain. The CDR3 sequence is 11 residues long. Germline values: CDR1 SGHTA, CDR2 FQGNSA. V was pared by 3 bases and J by 4 bases, with 4 bases between. The CDR3 DNA reads as TGTGCCAGCAGCTTTCTGTACGAGCAGTACTTC. As protein: CASSFLYEQYF.

The J gene is TRBJ2-3, the V gene TRBV30; 10 bases map to TRBD2. Unmatched junction bases numbered 8, after V lost 0 bases and J lost 2 bases. Germline lookup yields CDR1 GTSNPN and CDR2 SVGIG (reference sequence). The CDR3 extends over 17 amino acids. CDR3 sequence (DNA): TGTGCCTGGAGTGTATACCCTAGCGGGGGAGCCACAGATACGCAGTATTTT. This translates into CAWSVYPSGGATDTQYF.

This chain uses TRBV18 with TRBJ1-1; D is unclear. CDR1 KGHSH and CDR2 LQKENI come from the germline V gene. The CDR3 extends over 14 amino acids. Deletions cut 2 bases from V and 2 bases from J, with 9 bases between. The CDR3 sequence is CASSPGNRNTEAFF. In DNA form, the CDR3 reads TGTGCCAGCTCACCAGGGAATCGTAACACTGAAGCTTTCTTT.

The rearrangement joins TRBV5-1 to TRBJ2-7; 7 bases are a match to TRBD1. Germline V CDR1 and CDR2: SGHRS, YFSETQ. The CDR3 is made up of 14 amino acids. Germline trimming cut 4 bases from V and 2 bases from J; bases unmatched to any gene: 6. CDR3 DNA: TGCGCCAGCAGCAAAACCGGGACAGCCTACGAGCAGTACTTC. Its translation: CASSKTGTAYEQYF.